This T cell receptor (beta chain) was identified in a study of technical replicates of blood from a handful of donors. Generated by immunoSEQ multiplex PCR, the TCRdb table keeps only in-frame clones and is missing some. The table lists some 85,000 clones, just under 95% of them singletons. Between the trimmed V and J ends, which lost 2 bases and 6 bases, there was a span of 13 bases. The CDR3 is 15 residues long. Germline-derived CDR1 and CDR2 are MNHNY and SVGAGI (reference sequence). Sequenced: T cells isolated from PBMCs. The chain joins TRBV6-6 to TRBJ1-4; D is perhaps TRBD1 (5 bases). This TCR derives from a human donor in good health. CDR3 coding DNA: TGTGCCAGCAGTTACGCCTCAGGGTTAGATGAAAAACTGTTTTTT. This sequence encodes CASSYASGLDEKLFF.